This T cell receptor (beta chain) came from a study of T-cell memory formation after mild COVID-19. TCRdb processed the 5' RACE reads anew with MiXCR; each CDR3 protein has one entry. The sample gives 540,000 or so distinct CDR3 sequences, about a fifth of which show up once; around 12% is in the top ten. The CDR3 sequence is 13 residues long. V lost 7 bases, J lost 13 bases, and 20 bases lay in between. The chain employs TRBV12-3 or TRBV12-4 and TRBJ1-5; D possibly corresponds to TRBD1 (6 bases). Sequencing was carried out using PBMCs or a T cell subset sorted from them (not recorded which). The sequence derives from an adult woman who had mild COVID-19 (a few samples of this study predate the infection). Cell type and time point are not known. The CDR3 region is CASNDRGLGAQHF. For the CDR3, the DNA is TGTGCCAGCAACGATCGGGGGCTAGGAGCTCAGCATTTT.